This TCR beta chain was documented in a study of blood T cell repertoires in COVID-19. The CDR3 totals 16 residues. Germline CDR1 reads SEHNR; CDR2 reads FQNEAQ (reference sequence). The ends lost 5 bases at V and 2 bases at J; junction bases unmatched: 10. Original processing methods: Estimates of nucleated cell counts were drawn from the amplification of reference gene primers. The data were produced by immunoSEQ multiplex PCR, yet TCRdb's version contains in-frame clones alone and is incomplete. That table is the source of V, J and clone size, and D and trimming were worked out from the DNA. This table holds approximately 110,000 clones, roughly 88% found once.

Sequences were obtained from peripheral blood. The receptor comes from a woman aged 70-85 years who had recovered from COVID-19. The V gene is TRBV7-9, the J gene TRBJ2-7; 9 bases line up with TRBD2. CDR3 amino acids: CASSLMTSGLTYEQYF. The CDR3 bases are TGTGCCAGCAGCCTTATGACTAGCGGTCTTACCTACGAGCAGTACTTC.